These 18 T cell receptor beta chains originate from one sample sequenced in a study of PD-L1 blockade in urothelial cancer. Sequenced by immunoSEQ multiplex PCR; TCRdb stores in-frame clones only, minus some. The sample has tens of thousands of clones, over 70% seen once. The sample was PBMCs, taken around atezolizumab (anti-PD-L1) treatment. The receptors derive from an older man with urothelial cancer.

The rearrangement links TRBV5-1 to TRBJ2-7; 11 bases are shared with TRBD1. The CDR3 is 15 residues long. The J segment lost 6 bases and the V segment lost 0 bases, leaving 5 bases of the junction unmatched. Germline V gene lookup returns CDR1 SGHRS and CDR2 YFSETQ. CDR3 residues: CASSLAGTGGSEQYF. CDR3 coding DNA: TGCGCCAGCAGCTTGGCGGGGACAGGGGGAAGCGAGCAGTACTTC.

The CDR3 DNA reads as TGTGCCAGCAGCCTCAGGGGAAGGGGGGGGGCCCCGGTCGGTTATGAGCAGTTCTTC. Its protein product is CASSLRGRGGAPVGYEQFF. The genes are TRBV7-9 and TRBJ2-1; a possible D gene is TRBD2 (7 bases). CDR1 SEHNR and CDR2 FQNEAQ come from the germline V gene (reference sequence). This CDR3 comprises 19 residues. The ends were cut back, 5 bases at V and 8 bases at J, with 31 bases in the middle.

The count of this clone is one. V gene TRBV28 combines with J gene TRBJ1-2, with 8 bases aligning to TRBD1. CDR1 is MDHEN and CDR2 is SYDVKM in the germline V gene. V lost 8 bases, J lost 1 base, and 6 bases stayed unmatched. The CDR3 is 14 residues long. This CDR3 reads CASSTGGFNYGYTF. CDR3 bases: TGTGCCAGCTCTACAGGGGGTTTTAACTATGGCTACACCTTC.

This rearrangement joins TRBV9 to TRBJ2-1, with TRBD2 matching over 9 bases. This CDR3 is built from 15 residues. Per germline, CDR1 SGDLS and CDR2 YYNGEE. J lost 7 bases, V lost 0 bases, and 5 bases had no gene match. The CDR3 loop is CASSVGSSGANEQFF. CDR3 nucleotide sequence: TGTGCCAGCAGCGTAGGATCTAGCGGGGCTAATGAGCAGTTCTTC. Based on the CDR3 plus reference TRBV9 and TRBJ2-1, the full variable domain is DSGVTQTPKHLITATGQRVTLRCSPRSGDLSVYWYQQSLDQGLQFLIQYYNGEERAKGNILERFSAQQFPDLHSELNLSSLELGDSALYFCASSVGSSGANEQFFGPGTRLTVL.

V gene TRBV7-2 combines with J gene TRBJ2-7; TRBD1 aligns across 7 bases. The CDR3 covers 14 residues. Trimming took 3 bases from V and 5 from J; bases not matched to a gene: 7. Per germline, CDR1 SGHTA and CDR2 FQGNSA. The CDR3 nucleotides read TGTGCCAGCAGCTTGAACAGGGGAACCCACGAGCAGTACTTC. This sequence encodes CASSLNRGTHEQYF.

This clone was recorded a few times. This chain connects TRBV18 to TRBJ1-1; TRBD1 matches at 7 bases. The germline gives CDR1 KGHSH, CDR2 LQKENI. V trimming: 2 bases; J trimming: 2 bases; junction bases outside the gene matches: 11. The CDR3 runs to 17 residues. Written as DNA, the CDR3 is TGTGCCAGCTCACCAGGGATAGGAGGGGGCCTTAACACTGAAGCTTTCTTT. Translation gives CASSPGIGGGLNTEAFF.

This chain connects TRBV5-6 to TRBJ2-7, with D maybe TRBD1 (5 bases). V lost 3 bases, J lost 6 bases, and 7 bases lay in between. The germline gives CDR1 SGHDT, CDR2 YYEEEE. This CDR3 is built from 11 residues. The CDR3 bases are TGTGCCAGCAGCTCAAGGGGCGAGCAGTACTTC. Amino acid sequence: CASSSRGEQYF.

The J gene is TRBJ1-2, the V gene TRBV30; D possibly corresponds to TRBD1 (5 bases). The CDR3 spans 15 residues. CDR1 GTSNPN and CDR2 SVGIG come from the germline V gene (reference sequence). V gave up 5 bases and J gave up 4 bases, with 20 bases separating them. The CDR3 DNA reads as TGTGCCTGGCAGGACAACCGGAGATTCCTCTATGGCTACACCTTC. The encoded protein is CAWQDNRRFLYGYTF.

The V gene is TRBV9, the J gene TRBJ1-3; weak D call: TRBD1 (5 bases). The germline CDR1 and CDR2 sequences are SGDLS and YYNGEE. The CDR3 totals 14 residues. The V and J ends lost 3 bases and 2 bases respectively, with 9 bases between them. The CDR3 reads CASSDRYTGNTIYF. CDR3 DNA sequence: TGTGCCAGCAGCGACAGGTACACTGGAAACACCATATATTTT. The whole variable domain, remainder taken from reference TRBV9 and TRBJ1-3, is DSGVTQTPKHLITATGQRVTLRCSPRSGDLSVYWYQQSLDQGLQFLIQYYNGEERAKGNILERFSAQQFPDLHSELNLSSLELGDSALYFCASSDRYTGNTIYFGEGSWLTVV.

The chain carries TRBV1 and TRBJ1-2; the DNA was not compared with TRBD1, the D call given in the table. TRBV1 is annotated as a pseudogene. This CDR3 contains 15 residues. CDR3 protein: CTSSQKSRGAYGYTF. The DNA of the CDR3 is TGCACCAGCAGCCAAAAGAGCAGGGGAGCCTATGGCTACACCTTC.

The chain employs TRBV4-2 and TRBJ2-2; 10 bases match TRBD1. CDR1 is LGHNA and CDR2 is YNFKEQ in the germline V gene. The CDR3 runs to 15 residues. Germline trimming cut 3 bases from V and 6 bases from J; bases unmatched to any gene: 4. The CDR3 region is CASSQAGTGAGELFF. As DNA, the CDR3 is TGTGCCAGCAGCCAGGCCGGGACAGGGGCCGGGGAGCTGTTTTTT.

V usage is TRBV18 and J usage is TRBJ1-2; unclear D gene. Between the trimmed V and J ends, which lost 8 bases and 4 bases, there was a span of 14 bases. Germline CDR1 reads KGHSH; CDR2 reads LQKENI. The CDR3 covers 13 residues. Written as DNA, the CDR3 is TGTGCCAGCAAGGAGTCGGCGAGCTATGGCTACACCTTC. It codes for CASKESASYGYTF.

V and J are TRBV30 and TRBJ1-5, with a tentative D call TRBD1 (6 bases). The V end lost 4 bases, the J end lost 5 bases, and 12 bases lay between the germline ends. This CDR3 is 13 amino acids long. Germline CDR1 is GTSNPN and CDR2 is SVGIG (reference sequence). CDR3 residues: CAWNNRVDQPQHF. CDR3 DNA: TGTGCCTGGAACAACAGGGTGGATCAGCCCCAGCATTTT.

The chain joins TRBV14 to TRBJ2-3; D gene ambiguous. Trimming cost V 0 bases and J 5 bases, with 6 bases left between them. The germline gives CDR1 SGHDN, CDR2 FVKESK. The CDR3 length is 13 residues. CDR3 nucleotide sequence: TGTGCCAGCAGCCAAGATCAGGAAGATACGCAGTATTTT. It yields the protein CASSQDQEDTQYF.

V is TRBV9 and J is TRBJ1-4; D is ambiguous. CDR3 length: 14 amino acids. Trimming left V 2 bases short and J 2 bases short, with 7 bases between. Germline V gene lookup returns CDR1 SGDLS and CDR2 YYNGEE. CDR3 DNA: TGTGCCAGCAGCGTCTCCCCGACTAATGAAAAACTGTTTTTT. The encoded protein is CASSVSPTNEKLFF. Filled out from reference TRBV9 and TRBJ1-4, the complete variable domain reads DSGVTQTPKHLITATGQRVTLRCSPRSGDLSVYWYQQSLDQGLQFLIQYYNGEERAKGNILERFSAQQFPDLHSELNLSSLELGDSALYFCASSVSPTNEKLFFGSGTQLSVL.

This sequence joins TRBV4-3 and TRBJ2-3; 10 bases line up with TRBD2. V was pared by 4 bases and J by 5 bases, with 6 bases of the junction left unmatched. Germline V lookup: CDR1 LGHNA, CDR2 YSLEER. This CDR3 has 15 residues. CDR3 sequence reads: CASSPGLARGDTQYF. DNA for the CDR3: TGCGCCAGCAGCCCGGGACTAGCGAGGGGAGATACGCAGTATTTT.

J is TRBJ1-4 and V is TRBV5-4; weak D call: TRBD1 (5 bases). The germline gives CDR1 SGHNT, CDR2 YYREEE (reference sequence). V was clipped by 1 base and J by 7 bases, with 20 bases between them. The CDR3 extends over 17 amino acids. This CDR3 is CASSLQGLGGESEKLFF. The CDR3 nucleotides are TGTGCCAGCAGCTTGCAAGGGCTGGGGGGGGAATCTGAAAAACTGTTTTTT.

This sequence joins TRBV19 and TRBJ1-1; tentative D call: TRBD1 (5 bases). Trimming left V 4 bases short and J 0 bases short, with 15 bases between. This CDR3 region has 16 residues. Germline V gene data show CDR1 as LNHDA and CDR2 as SQIVND (reference sequence). CDR3 coding DNA: TGTGCCAGTAGTACAGGGCGGGGTGGACTGAACACTGAAGCTTTCTTT. This sequence encodes CASSTGRGGLNTEAFF.